This TCR beta chain was found in a study of radiotherapy plus CTLA-4 blockade in lung cancer. Whole-study findings and limits: Following radiotherapy plus ipilimumab, tumor-derived TCR clones expanded in the blood.

The repertoire was sequenced with immunoSEQ multiplex PCR; TCRdb's copy has only in-frame clones and lacks some. The sample includes under 50,000 clones, more than 70% of them seen just once. Looked up from germline, CDR1 is LNHDA and CDR2 is SQIVND (reference sequence). The V gene lost 4 bases and the J gene lost 9 bases, with 25 bases spanning the gap. The CDR3 runs to 17 residues. In regard to this clone: Its antigen is not known.

This receptor was identified in a human donor with non-small cell lung cancer that progressed on radiotherapy plus ipilimumab. This rearrangement joins TRBV19 to TRBJ2-1; D might be TRBD2 (5 bases). This sample comprised peripheral blood, obtained from a patient treated with radiotherapy plus ipilimumab. The CDR3 DNA sequence: TGTGCCAGTAGTACCGGACTGTCCCTGGTAGGTTCGTTTGAGCAGTTCTTC. This sequence encodes CASSTGLSLVGSFEQFF. Full variable domain (remainder filled in from reference TRBV19 and TRBJ2-1): DGGITQSPKYLFRKEGQNVTLSCEQNLNHDAMYWYRQDPGQGLRLIYYSQIVNDFQKGDIAEGYSVSREKKESFPLTVTSAQKNPTAFYLCASSTGLSLVGSFEQFFGPGTRLTVL.